This TCR beta chain is drawn from a study of T cell responses to AZD1222 COVID-19 vaccine. The trim removed 6 bases at V and 3 bases at J, leaving 8 bases unmatched. In germline, CDR1 is SQVTM, CDR2 ANQGSEA. The CDR3 consists of 14 residues. Here immunoSEQ multiplex PCR was the method, and the copy in TCRdb shows in-frame clones only, minus some. The repertoire consists of some 64,000 clones, with more than 85% occurring once and the leading ten covering 15% to 20%. The origin of this receptor is an adult in good health. The sample in question was peripheral blood, obtained on day 0 of AZD1222 vaccination. The chain recombines TRBV29-1 with TRBJ2-1; TRBD2 agrees at 7 bases. Here the CDR3 reads CSVDSTSVYNEQFF. CDR3 DNA: TGCAGCGTCGACTCTACTAGCGTCTACAATGAGCAGTTCTTC.